This T cell receptor (beta chain) was captured in a study of T cells in Graves' hyperthyroidism and ophthalmopathy. Across the whole study: Peripheral blood was taken when the disease was first diagnosed, before any treatment began. Study-wide results and caveats: Blood held most thyroid clonotypes expanded above 0.001 frequency. A model built on 13 V-J features separated ophthalmopathy from stable hyperthyroidism.

Clinical symptoms, serum thyroxine and TRAb, thyroid ultrasound and orbital computed tomography were used for the diagnoses. This clonotype was seen a few times. Antigen specificity is unknown. RNA transcripts served as the template for amplifying TCR beta CDR3 regions. HTBI primers drove first-round RT-PCR of the TCR CDR3. Using its own MiXCR run on the multiplex PCR reads, TCRdb lists one record per CDR3 protein. Among approximately 600,000 distinct CDR3 sequences listed, less than 25% were seen once. The sequence came from a young man with Graves' ophthalmopathy. The sequencing input was blood.

The DNA for the CDR3 is TGTGCCAGCAGCAGTACCCTGGGGGCCGCCGGGGAGCTGTTTTTT. It specifies CASSSTLGAAGELFF. The V and J genes are TRBV7-9 and TRBJ2-2; D perhaps matches TRBD1 (6 bases). The V gene lost 5 bases and the J gene lost 6 bases, with 16 bases spanning the gap. Germline V gives CDR1 SEHNR, CDR2 FQNEAQ (reference sequence). The CDR3 covers 15 residues.